These 9 T cell receptor beta chains share one sample of origin, sequenced in a study of blood T cell repertoires in COVID-19. Clones were read by immunoSEQ multiplex PCR, and TCRdb kept only the in-frame ones, dropping some. The sample yields 120,000 to 150,000 clones, roughly 89% seen once. Material: peripheral blood. These receptors were collected from a woman between 45 and 60 years old with acute or convalescent COVID-19.

The rearrangement joins TRBV11-3 to TRBJ1-6, with unresolved D. The germline CDR1 and CDR2 sequences are SGHNT and YENEEA. The CDR3 has 13 residues. Trimming removed 1 base from V and 8 bases from J, with 6 bases in between. The CDR3 sequence is CASSLGRDSPLHF. The CDR3 DNA follows: TGTGCCAGCAGCTTAGGCCGGGATTCACCCCTCCACTTT.

The chain links TRBV6-6 to TRBJ1-1, with D maybe TRBD1 (5 bases). V lost 4 bases to trimming and J lost 1 base, with 10 bases between them. CDR3 length: 14 residues. CDR1 is MNHNY, CDR2 SVGAGI, per germline (reference sequence). The CDR3 DNA is TGTGCCAGCAGTTTCCTCACAGGGAACACTGAAGCTTTCTTT. Amino acids: CASSFLTGNTEAFF.

This chain links TRBV9 with TRBJ1-3; TRBD1 aligns across 11 bases. From germline, CDR1 is SGDLS and CDR2 YYNGEE. The CDR3 covers 16 residues. The J segment lost 6 bases and the V segment lost 1 base, leaving 6 bases of the junction unmatched. CDR3 nucleotides: TGTGCCAGCAGCGTACGTCCTGGACAGGGGGCAAACACCATATATTTT. This gives the protein CASSVRPGQGANTIYF.

This chain uses TRBV7-2 with TRBJ1-2, with D unclear. V dropped 3 bases and J dropped 1 base, with 12 bases sitting between them. The germline V gene has CDR1 SGHTA and CDR2 FQGNSA. The CDR3 totals 15 residues. The CDR3 sequence is CASSFSEGGNYGYTF. The CDR3 DNA reads TGTGCCAGCAGCTTTTCTGAGGGTGGTAACTATGGCTACACCTTC. Looking up the rest from reference TRBV7-2 and TRBJ1-2 gives the full variable domain: GAGVSQSPSNKVTEKGKDVELRCDPISGHTALYWYRQSLGQGLEFLIYFQGNSAPDKSGLPSDRFSAERTGGSVSTLTIQRTQQEDSAVYLCASSFSEGGNYGYTFGSGTRLTVV.

In nucleotides, the CDR3 is TGTGCCAGCAGCGTAGAACGGGGAGCGTCCTACGAGCAGTACTTC. Its translation is CASSVERGASYEQYF. V gene TRBV9 combines with J gene TRBJ2-7, with D perhaps TRBD2 (5 bases). Trimming removed 0 bases at V and 1 base at J, with 11 bases between. The CDR3 consists of 15 residues. CDR1 SGDLS and CDR2 YYNGEE come from the germline V gene.

The gene calls are TRBV19 and TRBJ2-3; 11 bases are a match to TRBD1. The V and J ends lost 8 bases and 0 bases, in that order; junction bases with no gene match: 4. This CDR3 is 15 amino acids long. Germline loops: CDR1 LNHDA, CDR2 SQIVND (reference sequence). The CDR3 nucleotides are TGTGCCAGTCAGGACAGGGGGCCTAGCACAGATACGCAGTATTTT. Translated, it gives CASQDRGPSTDTQYF.

The chain uses TRBV11-2 and TRBJ2-1; D is possibly TRBD1 (5 bases). From germline, CDR1 is SGHAT and CDR2 FQNNGV. CDR3 length: 15 residues. Trimming took 5 bases from V and 7 from J, leaving 18 bases between them. CDR3 in amino acids: CASSPPAGAGNEQFF. The CDR3 DNA follows: TGTGCCAGCAGCCCGCCCGCTGGGGCAGGGAATGAGCAGTTCTTC.

As DNA, the CDR3 is TGTGCCAGCAGCAAAAGGAAGGGGATAAATTCACCCCTCCACTTT. Protein: CASSKRKGINSPLHF. J is TRBJ1-6 and V is TRBV21-1; the DNA was not used to check the table's D call, TRBD1. TRBV21-1 is marked as a pseudogene. This CDR3 contains 15 residues.

The chain uses TRBV2 and TRBJ1-6; no definite D call. Germline CDR1 SNHLY, CDR2 FYNNEI. The CDR3 spans 15 residues. V lost 2 bases and J 9 bases, leaving 14 bases between the germline ends. CDR3 coding DNA: TGTGCCAGCAGTGAATCGAGGGTCCCTAGTTCACCCCTCCACTTT. Its translation is CASSESRVPSSPLHF.